A single T cell receptor (beta chain) is shown here with its context. Its cognate antigen is unknown. Germline trimming cut 5 bases from V and 0 bases from J; bases unmatched to any gene: 7. Germline values: CDR1 SGHTA, CDR2 FQGTGA. The CDR3 sequence is 16 residues long. Both 60 Vbeta primers and 13 Jbeta primers went into the PCR. Here immunoSEQ multiplex PCR was the method, and the copy in TCRdb shows in-frame clones only, minus some. The sample has approximately 120,000 clones; around three quarters are singletons. The sample originates from a study of cytomegalovirus exposure and HLA in healthy donors. Study at large: Roughly 180 million T cells yielded 117 million unique TCR beta sequences, as an earlier analysis found. Clustering assigned about 79% of the approximately 430 genotyped donors to the Caucasian-associated ancestry cluster.

General study results and limits: In an earlier analysis, most TCR beta V segments were productive about 87% or about 30% of the time.

The chain uses TRBV7-3 and TRBJ2-1; 7 bases are shared with TRBD2. The material sequenced was PBMCs. The clonotype comes from a female donor in good health and CMV-seronegative. This CDR3 is CASSPIAGSSYNEQFF. In nucleotides, the CDR3 is TGTGCCAGCAGCCCGATAGCGGGTAGCTCCTACAATGAGCAGTTCTTC. The whole variable domain, remainder taken from reference TRBV7-3 and TRBJ2-1, is GAGVSQTPSNKVTEKGKYVELRCDPISGHTALYWYRQSLGQGPEFLIYFQGTGAADDSGLPNDRFFAVRPEGSVSTLKIQRTERGDSAVYLCASSPIAGSSYNEQFFGPGTRLTVL.